This TCR beta chain derives from a study of shared clonotypes between healthy human individuals. Across the whole study: CD4 naive cells filled three plates per donor, CD4 memory three, CD8 naive two and CD8 memory one.

Sequencing was at deep level. As handled by the study authors: ImmunoSEQ supplied junction-only sequences lacking quality scores, so filtering was different. Generated by immunoSEQ multiplex PCR, the TCRdb table keeps only in-frame clones and is missing some. V, J and clone size derive from that table, while D and trimming were established from the DNA sequence. The sample lists about a million clones; 60% to 80% were seen once. There are a few counts of this clone. Trimming removed 2 bases from V and 4 bases from J; junction bases left unmatched: 4. The V gene's germline CDR1 is KGHSH and CDR2 LQKENI. The length of the CDR3 is 15 residues.

This TCR was recovered from a man aged 18 to 29 in good health. Some clones in this sample may be carry-over from other donors' samples. The sequencing input was memory CD4+ T cells from PBMCs. Specified subset: CD45RA-negative fraction. This rearrangement joins TRBV18 to TRBJ2-7, with 11 nucleotides matching TRBD2. As DNA, the CDR3 is TGTGCCAGCTCACCAAGGGGACTAGCGGATTACGAGCAGTACTTC. This gives the protein CASSPRGLADYEQYF.